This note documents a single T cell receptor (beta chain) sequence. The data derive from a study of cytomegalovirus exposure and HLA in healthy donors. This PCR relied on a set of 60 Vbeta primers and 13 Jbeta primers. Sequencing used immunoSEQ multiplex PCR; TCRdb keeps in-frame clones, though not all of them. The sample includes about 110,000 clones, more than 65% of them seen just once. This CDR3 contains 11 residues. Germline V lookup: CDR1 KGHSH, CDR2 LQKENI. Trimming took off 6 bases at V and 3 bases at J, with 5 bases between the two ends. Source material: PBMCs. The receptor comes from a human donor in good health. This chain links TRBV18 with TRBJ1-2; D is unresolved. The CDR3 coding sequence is TGTGCCAGCTCGATAGACTATGGCTACACCTTC. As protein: CASSIDYGYTF.